The rows below give T cell receptor beta chains drawn from one sample of a study of control samples from healthy donors and cancer patients. Sequencing used immunoSEQ multiplex PCR; TCRdb keeps in-frame clones, though not all of them. The repertoire holds about 130,000 clones, with around nine tenths as singletons. The sample taken for sequencing was blood. These receptors all come from a man aged 18 to 29 in good health. Both conserved end residues are part of each CDR3. Fields, in order: J gene, D gene, V gene, clone size, CDR3 DNA, CDR3 protein. A D gene is named only where the DNA matches it firmly. Size tells how often a clone was seen (once, few, many) or the class of an expanded clone, and some rows leave it out.

TRBJ2-2 | . | TRBV27 | . | TGTGCCAGCAGTAGAGGGACCGGGGAGCTGTTTTTT | CASSRGTGELFF
TRBJ1-6 | . | TRBV27 | . | TGTGCCAGCAGTTTTCAAGGGAATTCACCCCTCCACTTT | CASSFQGNSPLHF
TRBJ2-5 | TRBD2 | TRBV9 | . | TGTGCCAGCAGCGGGACTAGCGGGGGGGCCGCCCTGGGGGAGACCCAGTACTTC | CASSGTSGGAALGETQYF
TRBJ2-1 | TRBD2 | TRBV4-1 | . | TGCGCCAGCAGCCAAGTTTTTACTAGCGGGGGGGAATTACTACCCTACAATGAGCAGTTCTTC | CASSQVFTSGGELLPYNEQFF
TRBJ1-2 | . | TRBV12-5 | . | TGTGCTAGTGGTCCACCGACCGGACAGTATAACTATGGCTACACCTTC | CASGPPTGQYNYGYTF
TRBJ1-4 | . | TRBV2 | . | TGTGCCAGCGGGTCAAATGAAAAACTGTTTTTT | CASGSNEKLFF
TRBJ1-1 | TRBD1 | TRBV12-3/TRBV12-4 | . | TGTGCCAGCAGTTACCGGACAGGGGTACAAGCTTTCTTT | CASSYRTGVQAFF
TRBJ2-7 | . | TRBV3-1/TRBV3-2 | once | TGTGCCAGCAGCCAAGAGGAGGAAAGCTCCTACGAGCAGTACTTC | CASSQEEESSYEQYF
TRBJ2-1 | . | TRBV4-1 | . | TGCGCCAGCAGCCGGACTTCCTCCTACAATGAGCAGTTCTTC | CASSRTSSYNEQFF
TRBJ2-1 | TRBD1 | TRBV5-4 | . | TGTGCCAGCAGCTTGGGAGGGACAGGGAATGAGCAGTTCTTC | CASSLGGTGNEQFF
TRBJ2-7 | TRBD2 | TRBV4-1 | . | TGCGCCAGCAGCCAAGGACTAGCGGGGGCACGGTGGGAGCAGTACTTC | CASSQGLAGARWEQYF
TRBJ2-7 | . | TRBV28 | . | TGTGCCAGCGGCATGACAGCCTACGAGCAGTACTTC | CASGMTAYEQYF
TRBJ1-5 | TRBD1 | TRBV10-3 | . | TGTGCCATCAGTGAGTCGGGACAGTTTAGCAATCAGCCCCAGCATTTT | CAISESGQFSNQPQHF
TRBJ1-2 | . | TRBV4-1 | . | TGCGCCAGCAGCCACCCCGTGGGGGGGCCAAGTAACTATGGCTACACCTTC | CASSHPVGGPSNYGYTF
TRBJ2-1 | TRBD1 | TRBV2 | . | TGTGCCACCACAGGGGCCCTCGAGCAGTTCTTC | CATTGALEQFF
TRBJ2-1 | TRBD1 | TRBV11-2 | . | TGTGCCAGCAGCTCAACTAGGGGGCGCTTCAATGAGCAGTTCTTC | CASSSTRGRFNEQFF
TRBJ1-1 | TRBD1 | TRBV19 | . | TGTGCCAGTAGCCAGGGGGGGGGCAGGACAATGAACACTGAAGCTTTCTTT | CASSQGGGRTMNTEAFF
TRBJ1-2 | . | TRBV6-2/TRBV6-3 | . | TGTGCCAGCAGTTCTGGTATGTTGGGACGGAAGAACTATGGCTACACCTTC | CASSSGMLGRKNYGYTF
TRBJ2-5 | . | TRBV2 | . | TGTGCCAGCACCCAAGTAGGGGGATTGACCCAGTACTTC | CASTQVGGLTQYF
TRBJ2-3 | . | TRBV6-1 | once | TGTGCCAGCAGTGAACCGGGGAGCACAGATACGCAGTATTTT | CASSEPGSTDTQYF
TRBJ2-1 | TRBD1 | TRBV6-5 | . | TGTGCCAGCAGTTCAGGGACAGGGCTCCACAATGAGCAGTTCTTC | CASSSGTGLHNEQFF
TRBJ1-2 | TRBD1 | TRBV5-6 | . | TGTGCCAGCAGCTTGGACAGGGGGCCATTCACCTTC | CASSLDRGPFTF
TRBJ2-5 | TRBD2 | TRBV9 | once | TGTGCCAGCAGCGTAGATGGGACTATTGGCGAGACCCAGTACTTC | CASSVDGTIGETQYF
TRBJ1-1 | . | TRBV11-3 | . | TGTGCCAGCAGCTCCAGGGAGGGCACTGAAGCTTTCTTT | CASSSREGTEAFF
TRBJ1-1 | TRBD1 | TRBV7-9 | . | TGTGCCAGCAGGGTTCCGGGACAGATTGAAGCTTTCTTT | CASRVPGQIEAFF
TRBJ2-3 | TRBD2 | TRBV11-2 | . | TGTGCCAGCAGCCTAAGCGGGGGGGCGGGAGATACGCAGTATTTT | CASSLSGGAGDTQYF
TRBJ1-2 | . | TRBV15 | . | TGTGCCACCAGTCCTGATTTGGATAGGGCTTACAATGGCTACACCTTC | CATSPDLDRAYNGYTF
TRBJ2-7 | . | TRBV2 | . | TGTGCCAGCAGGAGGACTGGCTCCTACGAGCAGTACTTC | CASRRTGSYEQYF
TRBJ1-1 | TRBD1 | TRBV5-6 | . | TGTGCCAGCAGCTTGCCCAGAGGGACAGGGGTGAACACTGAAGCTTTCTTT | CASSLPRGTGVNTEAFF
TRBJ1-3 | TRBD1 | TRBV18 | . | TGTGCCAGCTCACCCGTGTCAGGGGGCGCTGGAAACACCATATATTTT | CASSPVSGGAGNTIYF
TRBJ1-5 | . | TRBV5-5 | once | TGTGCCAGCAGCACGGCCCCGGCGGATCAGCCCCAGCATTTT | CASSTAPADQPQHF
TRBJ2-1 | . | TRBV3-1/TRBV3-2 | . | TGTGCCAGCAGCCAAGGGAAACAGCGTTACAATGAGCAGTTCTTC | CASSQGKQRYNEQFF
TRBJ1-2 | TRBD1 | TRBV4-1 | . | TGCGCCAGCAGCCGGGGACAGGGCGGCGATTATGGCTACACCTTC | CASSRGQGGDYGYTF
TRBJ2-7 | . | TRBV6-5 | . | TGTGCCAGCAGTTATGCCCCGGCCCCCTACGAGCAGTACTTC | CASSYAPAPYEQYF
TRBJ1-6 | TRBD1 | TRBV27 | . | TGTGCCAGCAGGCGACAGGGGTCCAATTCACCCCTCCACTTT | CASRRQGSNSPLHF
TRBJ1-2 | TRBD1 | TRBV5-1 | . | TGCGCCAGCAGCTTAAGGGGGCCAGAAAGCTATGGCTACACCTTC | CASSLRGPESYGYTF
TRBJ2-3 | TRBD2 | TRBV20-1 | . | TGCGGAGCGGGGACCACAGATACGCAGTATTTT | CGAGTTDTQYF
TRBJ1-1 | TRBD1 | TRBV9 | once | TGTGCCAGCAGCGGGGGGACAGGGGCCACTGAAGCTTTCTTT | CASSGGTGATEAFF
TRBJ1-5 | . | TRBV7-2 | . | TGTGCCAGCAGCTTAGAACCGGGAGATCAGCCCCAGCATTTT | CASSLEPGDQPQHF
TRBJ2-1 | TRBD1 | TRBV5-1 | once | TGCGCCAGCAGCCAAGATGCGGGACAGGGATACAATGAGCAGTTCTTC | CASSQDAGQGYNEQFF
TRBJ2-5 | . | TRBV5-1 | . | TGCGCCAGCAGCTTGGGACAGCAAGAGACCCAGTACTTC | CASSLGQQETQYF
TRBJ1-1 | . | TRBV19 | . | TGTGCCAGTAGTAGGGACCCGGAGGGCGGCACTGAAGCTTTCTTT | CASSRDPEGGTEAFF
TRBJ2-2 | TRBD1 | TRBV5-1 | . | TGCGCCAGCAGCGTGAGGGGACAGGGGGACACCGGGGAGCTGTTTTTT | CASSVRGQGDTGELFF
TRBJ1-4 | . | TRBV5-1 | . | TGCGCCAGCAGCATCCAGGGCATCACAACTAATGAAAAACTGTTTTTT | CASSIQGITTNEKLFF
TRBJ2-5 | TRBD2 | TRBV2 | . | TGTGCCAGCAGTCCCACTAGCGGGGGGTCTCAAGAGACCCAGTACTTC | CASSPTSGGSQETQYF
TRBJ2-3 | . | TRBV5-1 | few | TGCGCCAGCAGCACTCGACAGGGCACAGATACGCAGTATTTT | CASSTRQGTDTQYF
TRBJ1-1 | . | TRBV10-3 | . | TGTGCCATCAGGACAGGGAACACTGAAGCTTTCTTT | CAIRTGNTEAFF
TRBJ1-6 | TRBD1 | TRBV7-9 | once | TGTGCCAGCAGCTCAGAAGACAGGGGATCACCCCTCCACTTT | CASSSEDRGSPLHF
TRBJ2-2 | . | TRBV2 | . | TGTGCCAGCAGTGAAGCTATTCACAAGAACACCGGGGAGCTGTTTTTT | CASSEAIHKNTGELFF